The rows below give T cell receptor beta chains drawn from one sample of a study of long-term antiretroviral therapy in people with HIV. The method was immunoSEQ multiplex PCR; TCRdb's version includes in-frame clones alone and lacks a portion of them. The table records tens of thousands of clones, around four fifths of them present only once. The sample here was unsorted PBMCs, taken 0.5 years after starting antiretroviral therapy. The receptors here all came from a young man with HIV. Both conserved end residues are part of each CDR3. A D gene is named only where the DNA matches it firmly. Rows give clone size only sometimes, using once, few, many, or a class for an expanded clone.

. TRBJ1-2 . TRBV10-3 TGTGCCATCAGTGAGACCGGCTATGGCTACACCTTC CAISETGYGYTF
TRBD1 TRBJ1-1 few TRBV7-6 TGTGCCAGCAGCTTAGCTGTAGGGGGCGCGATGGCTGAAGCTTTCTTT CASSLAVGGAMAEAFF
TRBD1 TRBJ2-1 . TRBV18 TGTGCCAGCTCAGCCGGGACAGGGTTAGGAAATGAGCAGTTCTTC CASSAGTGLGNEQFF
. TRBJ2-2 . TRBV7-3 TGTGCCAGCAGCCCATTATGGACCGGGGAGCTGTTTTTT CASSPLWTGELFF
TRBD1 TRBJ2-6 . TRBV7-8 TGTGCCAGCAGGCAGACAGGGTCCCCTGGGGCCAACGTCCTGACTTTC CASRQTGSPGANVLTF
TRBD1 TRBJ1-4 . TRBV18 TGTGCCAGCTCACCAGTCGGAGGACAGGGGGGTGAAAAACTGTTTTTT CASSPVGGQGGEKLFF
. TRBJ1-5 . TRBV7-8 TGTGCCAGCAGCTTAGCGCTGCGGGGCAGCGCTTATAGCAATCAGCCCCAGCATTTT CASSLALRGSAYSNQPQHF
. TRBJ1-1 . TRBV5-5 TGTGCCAGCAGCTTGCCCGGGACGGAGAACACTGAAGCTTTCTTT CASSLPGTENTEAFF
. TRBJ1-3 . TRBV18 TGTGCCAGCTCACACCCTCGGGAAAACACCATATATTTT CASSHPRENTIYF
. TRBJ1-4 few TRBV6-6 TGTGCCAGCAGTCTTTTGCGTGAAAAACTGTTTTTT CASSLLREKLFF
. TRBJ2-7 . TRBV28 TGTGCCAGCAGTTTATGGATAAGCTACGAGCAGTACTTC CASSLWISYEQYF
TRBD2 TRBJ2-3 . TRBV7-6 TGTGCCAGCAGCTCGTTGGCGGGGGGTTGGGCAGATACGCAGTATTTT CASSSLAGGWADTQYF
. TRBJ1-1 . TRBV6-1 TGTGCCAGCAGGGAGTCCCTGAACACTGAAGCTTTCTTT CASRESLNTEAFF
. TRBJ2-2 . TRBV7-3 TGTGCCAGCAGCTTTGGGGAGGCTGGGGAGCTGTTTTTT CASSFGEAGELFF
. TRBJ1-2 once TRBV5-6 TGTGCCAGCACCCCCGGGGGTCAAGTCTATGGCTACACCTTC CASTPGGQVYGYTF
. TRBJ2-1 once TRBV10-2 TGCGCCAGCAGTGACGATTACCGAGGGACCCATGAGCAGTTCTTC CASSDDYRGTHEQFF
. TRBJ1-5 . TRBV6-6 TGTGCCAGCAGGCAGGATTATAGCAATCAGCCCCAGCATTTT CASRQDYSNQPQHF
. TRBJ2-7 . TRBV7-8 TGTGCCAGCAGCCCCGGATTGGGTGGTAAGGAGCAGTACTTC CASSPGLGGKEQYF
TRBD2 TRBJ2-7 . TRBV7-6 TGTGCCAGCAGCCTGGGACTAGCGGGAATCTACGAGCAGTACTTC CASSLGLAGIYEQYF
TRBD2 TRBJ2-7 once TRBV19 TGTGCCAGTAGTTCCTTAGCGGGAGGAGGTTACGAGCAGTACTTC CASSSLAGGGYEQYF